The 21 T cell receptor beta chains presented below share a single source sample, sequenced in a study of blood T cell repertoires in COVID-19. This table comes from immunoSEQ multiplex PCR, and its TCRdb copy is limited to in-frame clones, with some not included. The sample records about 230,000 clones, more than 80% being singletons. Material: PBMCs or T cells enriched from blood (not recorded which). These receptors were obtained from a man aged 55 to 70 who had recovered from COVID-19.

The J gene is TRBJ1-5, the V gene TRBV6-5; 8 bases are shared with TRBD1. The CDR3 covers 14 residues. Trimming cost V 6 bases and J 7 bases; bases outside gene matches: 8. CDR1 is MNHEY and CDR2 is SVGAGI in the germline V gene. CDR3 in amino acids: CASRSGQGEQPQHF. The DNA for the CDR3 is TGTGCCAGCAGATCAGGACAGGGTGAACAGCCCCAGCATTTT.

This clone was counted a single time. This rearrangement joins TRBV6-5 to TRBJ2-7; maybe TRBD2 (5 bases). The V gene's germline CDR1 is MNHEY and CDR2 SVGAGI. Trimming left V 8 bases short and J 2 bases short, with 13 bases between. This CDR3 is built from 13 residues. The CDR3 coding sequence is TGTGCCAGCGGTCAGGACGGGACCTACGAGCAGTACTTC. This sequence encodes CASGQDGTYEQYF.

The chain is built from TRBV11-3 and TRBJ2-3; 10 bases are shared with TRBD1. Looked up from germline, CDR1 is SGHNT and CDR2 is YENEEA. Germline trimming cut 8 bases from V and 1 base from J; bases unmatched to any gene: 0. The CDR3 length is 13 residues. The DNA for the CDR3 is TGTGCCAGCGGGACAGGGGGCACAGATACGCAGTATTTT. Amino acid sequence: CASGTGGTDTQYF.

The V and J genes are TRBV27 and TRBJ1-6; tentatively, D is TRBD1 (6 bases). CDR3 length equals 14 residues. The V end lost 5 bases, the J end lost 10 bases, and 15 bases lay between the germline ends. Germline-derived CDR1 and CDR2 are MNHEY and SMNVEV (reference sequence). The CDR3 spells CASSLQGGGSPLHF. CDR3 sequence (DNA): TGTGCCAGCAGTCTACAGGGTGGGGGCTCACCCCTCCACTTT.

The chain joins TRBV5-1 to TRBJ1-5, with D perhaps TRBD1 (5 bases). Germline CDR1 and CDR2: SGHRS and YFSETQ. This CDR3 spans 15 amino acids. The V end lost 0 bases, the J end lost 6 bases, and 13 bases lay between the germline ends. The CDR3 DNA reads as TGCGCCAGCAGCTTGGAGCCAGGGAGGGGTCAGCCCCAGCATTTT. Translation gives CASSLEPGRGQPQHF.

This clone was seen a single time. J is TRBJ1-5 and V is TRBV18; TRBD1 might be the D (6 bases). This CDR3 region has 16 residues. Germline values: CDR1 KGHSH, CDR2 LQKENI. Trimming pared 3 bases from V and 6 bases from J, leaving 18 bases between. CDR3 residues: CASSPDQTGTGQPQHF. CDR3 coding DNA: TGTGCCAGCTCACCGGATCAGACAGGAACTGGTCAGCCCCAGCATTTT.

This clone was seen only once. The CDR3 DNA sequence: TGTGCCAGTAGTATTGGAGGGGTACTTTTCTATGGCTACACCTTC. This translates into CASSIGGVLFYGYTF. J is TRBJ1-2 and V is TRBV19, with D perhaps matching TRBD1 (5 bases). The germline V and J ends were trimmed by 3 bases and 4 bases, with 15 bases remaining between them. This CDR3 contains 15 residues. The germline gives CDR1 LNHDA, CDR2 SQIVND (reference sequence).

The chain carries TRBV11-2 and TRBJ2-4; possibly TRBD2 for D (7 bases). Per the germline V gene, CDR1 is SGHAT and CDR2 is FQNNGV. The CDR3 is 14 amino acids. Trimming removed 0 bases from V and 9 bases from J, with 12 bases in between. CDR3 bases: TGTGCCAGCAGCTTAGAACACGGGGGGCCCATTCAGTACTTC. It yields the protein CASSLEHGGPIQYF.

With regard to this clone: An end of the junction differs from the germline gene, which may be a read error. The same CDR3 also results from other DNA sequences found in this sample. The chain couples TRBV19 to TRBJ1-2; D not resolved. Per germline, CDR1 LNHDA and CDR2 SQIVND (reference sequence). The CDR3 totals 15 residues. The CDR3 spells CASSIFVEGSYGYTF. DNA for the CDR3: TGTGCCAGTAGTATTTTCGTTGAGGGAAGCTATGGCTACACCTTT.

In its sample, this clone was seen once. The chain employs TRBV3-1 (or the pseudogene TRBV3-2) and TRBJ2-5; TRBD1 aligns across 8 bases. The trim removed 4 bases at V and 7 bases at J, leaving 11 bases unmatched. This CDR3 contains 15 residues. Germline CDR1 and CDR2: LGHDT and YNNKEL (reference sequence). This chain's CDR3 is CASSPMGQAPGTQYF. For the CDR3, the DNA is TGTGCCAGCAGCCCAATGGGACAGGCGCCAGGGACCCAGTACTTC.

The chain couples TRBV5-1 to TRBJ2-2; D possibly corresponds to TRBD2 (7 bases). The V gene's germline CDR1 is SGHRS and CDR2 YFSETQ. The V end was cut by 4 bases, the J end by 2 bases, with 12 bases between. The CDR3 has 15 residues. For the CDR3, the DNA is TGCGCCAGCAGCGGCGGGGGACACAACACCGGGGAGCTGTTTTTT. Amino acids: CASSGGGHNTGELFF.

In its sample, this clone was seen a few times. The chain recombines TRBV29-1 with TRBJ1-1, with TRBD1 identical over 7 bases. Per the germline V gene, CDR1 is SQVTM and CDR2 is ANQGSEA. V lost 2 bases and J lost 5; bases outside the gene matches: 2. This CDR3 is 12 amino acids long. CDR3 nucleotides: TGCAGCGTTGAAAACAGGGGAACTGAAGCTTTCTTT. Translated, it gives CSVENRGTEAFF.

The genes are TRBV9 and TRBJ1-5, with TRBD1 as a possible D gene (6 bases). There are 17 residues in the CDR3. Between the trimmed V and J ends, which lost 0 bases and 0 bases, there was a span of 13 bases. CDR1 and CDR2 (germline): SGDLS, YYNGEE. CDR3 coding DNA: TGTGCCAGCAGCGTAGCCGAACAGGGCGATAGCAATCAGCCCCAGCATTTT. Protein product: CASSVAEQGDSNQPQHF.

The rearrangement links TRBV7-3 to TRBJ1-5; 7 nucleotides line up with TRBD1. V gave up 2 bases and J gave up 3 bases; unmatched junction bases: 19. Germline lookup yields CDR1 SGHTA and CDR2 FQGTGA. CDR3 length: 20 residues. The CDR3 nucleotides read TGTGCCAGCAGCTTATCCGGGACAGAAATCCTAAGATACTTCAATCAGCCCCAGCATTTT. Amino acid sequence: CASSLSGTEILRYFNQPQHF.

J is TRBJ1-4 and V is TRBV9; no reliable D call. V gave up 2 bases and J gave up 0 bases, with 5 bases separating them. The CDR3 is 14 residues long. CDR1 and CDR2 from the germline V gene are SGDLS and YYNGEE. As DNA, the CDR3 is TGTGCCAGCAGCGTGACACCAACTAATGAAAAACTGTTTTTT. Translating it yields CASSVTPTNEKLFF. Combining the CDR3 with reference TRBV9 and TRBJ1-4 gives the whole variable domain DSGVTQTPKHLITATGQRVTLRCSPRSGDLSVYWYQQSLDQGLQFLIQYYNGEERAKGNILERFSAQQFPDLHSELNLSSLELGDSALYFCASSVTPTNEKLFFGSGTQLSVL.

This chain links TRBV6-6 with TRBJ2-5; 12 positions match TRBD1. The CDR3 is 15 residues long. In germline, CDR1 is MNHNY, CDR2 SVGAGI (reference sequence). The ends lost 2 bases at V and 5 bases at J; junction bases unmatched: 3. CDR3 DNA sequence: TGTGCCAGCAGTTACGCGGGACAGGGGGCGGAGACCCAGTACTTC. This encodes CASSYAGQGAETQYF.

In regard to this clone: Germline is not matched at one junction end, which may reflect a read error. The chain combines TRBV2 with TRBJ1-6; D not resolved. Germline lookup yields CDR1 SNHLY and CDR2 FYNNEI. The CDR3 is 15 amino acids. CDR3 DNA sequence: TGTGCCAGCACTGAATCGAGTTCCTATAATTCACCCCTCCACTTT. This gives the protein CASTESSSYNSPLHF.

The sample holds a few counts of this clone. The chain couples TRBV5-8 to TRBJ1-1; D remains unclear. Trimming cost V 0 bases and J 0 bases, with 6 bases left between them. Germline V gene sequence: CDR1 SGHTS, CDR2 YDEGEE. This CDR3 region has 14 residues. CDR3 DNA sequence: TGTGCCAGCAGCTTGGAACAGATGAACACTGAAGCTTTCTTT. This sequence encodes CASSLEQMNTEAFF.

V and J are TRBV28 and TRBJ2-1, with 8 bases matching TRBD2. Germline V gives CDR1 MDHEN, CDR2 SYDVKM. Trimming cost V 7 bases and J 6 bases; bases outside gene matches: 8. CDR3 length: 14 amino acids. The DNA of the CDR3 is TGTGCCAGCAATCCGGGGGGGCTGGGCAATGAGCAGTTCTTC. This gives the protein CASNPGGLGNEQFF.

The CDR3 region is CASSQDPGSNTGELFF. CDR3 DNA: TGTGCCAGCAGCCAAGACCCAGGGTCGAACACCGGGGAGCTGTTTTTT. The chain couples TRBV4-2 to TRBJ2-2, with D possibly being TRBD1 (5 bases). Deletions cut 0 bases from V and 0 bases from J, with 8 bases between. This CDR3 contains 16 residues. Germline CDR1 is LGHNA and CDR2 is YNFKEQ.

The chain uses TRBV7-8 and TRBJ1-2, with 9 bases identical to TRBD1. Germline values: CDR1 SGHVS, CDR2 FQNEAQ. The CDR3 covers 13 residues. V lost 5 bases and J lost 8; bases outside the gene matches: 6. The CDR3, as DNA: TGTGCCAGCAGCCCGGGACAGGGAGGCGGCTACACCTTC. Translated, it gives CASSPGQGGGYTF.